This is a list of T cell receptor beta chains from one sample in a study of neurological immune-mediated disorders. Each CDR3 protein is one row after TCRdb ran MiXCR on the 5' RACE reads. The table records some 87,000 distinct CDR3 sequences, more than 5% of them present only once. Sequenced: PBMCs. Receptor source: a woman aged 55-69 years with multiple sclerosis. Both conserved end residues are part of each CDR3. A D gene is named only where the DNA matches it firmly. Not every row has a clone size; where given, it reads once, few, many or a size class.

DNA: TGTGCCTGGAGGGGCAGGGACTACGAGCAGTACTTC; CDR3: CAWRGRDYEQYF; D: .; J: TRBJ2-7; V: TRBV30; size: many
DNA: TGCAGCTCAACAGCGAACACTGAAGCTTTCTTT; CDR3: CSSTANTEAFF; D: .; J: TRBJ1-1; V: TRBV29-1; size: many
DNA: TGTGCCAGCGGGCCTGAATACGCTCGGAACACTGAAGCTTTCTTT; CDR3: CASGPEYARNTEAFF; D: .; J: TRBJ1-1; V: TRBV6-5; size: many
DNA: TGTGCCAGCAGACCAAGGGCCCTTAACACCGGGGAGCTGTTTTTT; CDR3: CASRPRALNTGELFF; D: .; J: TRBJ2-2; V: TRBV7-6; size: .
DNA: TGCAGTGCTAGATCGGGACGGCCCAATCAGCCCCAGCATTTT; CDR3: CSARSGRPNQPQHF; D: .; J: TRBJ1-5; V: TRBV20-1; size: many
DNA: TGCAGTGCCAAGAGGGGGGGGTACGGGGAGCTGTTTTTT; CDR3: CSAKRGGYGELFF; D: .; J: TRBJ2-2; V: TRBV20-1; size: many
DNA: TGCAGCGTTGTGGGACTAGCGGGGTACACCGGGGAGCTGTTTTTT; CDR3: CSVVGLAGYTGELFF; D: TRBD2; J: TRBJ2-2; V: TRBV29-1; size: few
DNA: TGCAGTGCTAAAGAGAAAGCAGGGGGTGCTTTCTTT; CDR3: CSAKEKAGGAFF; D: TRBD1; J: TRBJ1-1; V: TRBV20-1; size: many
DNA: TGTGCCAGCAGCTTAGGGCACAGCTCCTATAATGAAAAACTGTTTTTT; CDR3: CASSLGHSSYNEKLFF; D: .; J: TRBJ1-4; V: TRBV7-6; size: many
DNA: TGCAGTGCTAGAGCTGGGGCAGGGAGATCCTATAATTCACCCCTCCACTTT; CDR3: CSARAGAGRSYNSPLHF; D: .; J: TRBJ1-6; V: TRBV20-1; size: many
DNA: TGCAGTGCTCATCGGGACAGGGGGAATAATGAAAAACTGTTTTTT; CDR3: CSAHRDRGNNEKLFF; D: TRBD1; J: TRBJ1-4; V: TRBV20-1; size: many
DNA: TGCGCCAGCAGCCTGGACACCTCCCTACTGGGTAATGAAAAACTGTTTTTT; CDR3: CASSLDTSLLGNEKLFF; D: .; J: TRBJ1-4; V: TRBV5-1; size: many
DNA: TGCGCCAGCAGAACGGCAAGCTCCTACAATGAGCAGTTCTTC; CDR3: CASRTASSYNEQFF; D: .; J: TRBJ2-1; V: TRBV5-1; size: many
DNA: TGTGCCAGCAGCTTAATAGGGGGAAATAATTCACCCCTCCACTTT; CDR3: CASSLIGGNNSPLHF; D: .; J: TRBJ1-6; V: TRBV7-6; size: many
DNA: TGTGCCAGCAGCCAAGATACCATAGGCGGGGGGTCCTACGAGCAGTACTTC; CDR3: CASSQDTIGGGSYEQYF; D: TRBD2; J: TRBJ2-7; V: TRBV3-1; size: many
DNA: TGCGCCAGCAGCTCGGGACAGGGGGGGAATCAGCCCCAGCATTTT; CDR3: CASSSGQGGNQPQHF; D: TRBD1; J: TRBJ1-5; V: TRBV5-1; size: many
DNA: TGCAGTGCTAGAGCTAACCGACTAGCGGGGCGTCCCTACGAGCAGTACTTC; CDR3: CSARANRLAGRPYEQYF; D: TRBD2; J: TRBJ2-7; V: TRBV20-1; size: many
DNA: TGTGCCAGCAGTCAAAGATCGGGTTACAATGAGCAGTTCTTC; CDR3: CASSQRSGYNEQFF; D: .; J: TRBJ2-1; V: TRBV6-5; size: many
DNA: TGTGCCAGCAGCCAGGGGACTAGCGGGGACTACGAGCAGTACTTC; CDR3: CASSQGTSGDYEQYF; D: TRBD2; J: TRBJ2-7; V: TRBV6-5; size: few
DNA: TGCAGTGTCCTGACTAGCGGGGGAGGTGAGCAGTACTTC; CDR3: CSVLTSGGGEQYF; D: TRBD2; J: TRBJ2-7; V: TRBV20-1; size: .
DNA: TGCAGTGCTAGATTATACTTGGGAAACACCATATATTTT; CDR3: CSARLYLGNTIYF; D: .; J: TRBJ1-3; V: TRBV20-1; size: .
DNA: TGTGCCAGCAGCTTAGAAACTTCTCCTAACTATGGCTACACCTTC; CDR3: CASSLETSPNYGYTF; D: .; J: TRBJ1-2; V: TRBV7-8; size: few
DNA: TGCAGTGCTTCCCGGACGGCTGAAGCTTTCTTT; CDR3: CSASRTAEAFF; D: .; J: TRBJ1-1; V: TRBV20-1; size: .
DNA: TGTGCCAGCAGCTCGGGAGGTCACCAGCCCCAGCATTTT; CDR3: CASSSGGHQPQHF; D: .; J: TRBJ1-5; V: TRBV5-6; size: many
DNA: TGTGCCAGCAGCCGGGACAAGGATGAAAAACTGTTTTTT; CDR3: CASSRDKDEKLFF; D: .; J: TRBJ1-4; V: TRBV6-1; size: many
DNA: TGTGCCAGGGAGGCGGGAACCGGGGAGCTGTTTTTT; CDR3: CAREAGTGELFF; D: .; J: TRBJ2-2; V: TRBV7-9; size: many
DNA: TGTGCTAGCAGACGACTCGGAACTAGACAGAACTCCTACGAGCAGTACTTC; CDR3: CASRRLGTRQNSYEQYF; D: .; J: TRBJ2-7; V: TRBV7-7; size: .
DNA: TGTGCCAGCAGCCCCCGAGGCGGGGCCGGGGAGGCTTTCTTT; CDR3: CASSPRGGAGEAFF; D: .; J: TRBJ1-1; V: TRBV3-1; size: many
DNA: TGTGCTAGTGGTCAGGACAGGGTGAGTCGGCAGTACTTC; CDR3: CASGQDRVSRQYF; D: TRBD1; J: TRBJ2-7; V: TRBV12-5; size: many
DNA: TGCGCCAGCAGCATCGTAGCAGGGGGGGAGCAGTACTTC; CDR3: CASSIVAGGEQYF; D: .; J: TRBJ2-7; V: TRBV5-1; size: many
DNA: TGCGCCAGCAGCCCACCGGGACAGAGGAAAGAGACCCAGTACTTC; CDR3: CASSPPGQRKETQYF; D: TRBD1; J: TRBJ2-5; V: TRBV5-1; size: many
DNA: TGTGCCAGCAGCCAAGTGACAGGGTTCTCACCCCTCCACTTT; CDR3: CASSQVTGFSPLHF; D: TRBD1; J: TRBJ1-6; V: TRBV3-1; size: many
DNA: TGCAGTGCTAGAGGTAGGGGACGGGACCTTGCGGAAGCTTTCTTT; CDR3: CSARGRGRDLAEAFF; D: .; J: TRBJ1-1; V: TRBV20-1; size: many
DNA: TGTGCCAGCAGCTTAGACAGTCTTGGGGCCAACGTCCTGACTTTC; CDR3: CASSLDSLGANVLTF; D: .; J: TRBJ2-6; V: TRBV7-2; size: many
DNA: TGCGCCAGCAGCTTGGCCTCCGTAACTTCCTACGAGCAGTACTTC; CDR3: CASSLASVTSYEQYF; D: .; J: TRBJ2-7; V: TRBV5-1; size: many
DNA: TGCGCCAGCAGCTTGGATAGCAAGGGGACTGAAGCTTTCTTT; CDR3: CASSLDSKGTEAFF; D: .; J: TRBJ1-1; V: TRBV5-1; size: .
DNA: TGCGCCAGCAGTAAACCCGGGACAGGGGCCCTCACAGATACGCAGTATTTT; CDR3: CASSKPGTGALTDTQYF; D: TRBD1; J: TRBJ2-3; V: TRBV5-1; size: many
DNA: TGTGCCAGCAGCGCCGACGGGAGCGGTTCACCCCTCCACTTT; CDR3: CASSADGSGSPLHF; D: .; J: TRBJ1-6; V: TRBV5-6; size: many
DNA: TGTGCCAGCAGTGAACAGGGGGGAATCGATGAGCAGTTCTTC; CDR3: CASSEQGGIDEQFF; D: TRBD1; J: TRBJ2-1; V: TRBV12-3/TRBV12-4; size: many
DNA: TGTGCCAGCACCCTGACAGACTCCTACGAGCAGTACTTC; CDR3: CASTLTDSYEQYF; D: .; J: TRBJ2-7; V: TRBV28; size: many
DNA: TGTGCCATCAGCCAGGGAGCCTACGAGCAGTACTTC; CDR3: CAISQGAYEQYF; D: .; J: TRBJ2-7; V: TRBV10-3; size: many
DNA: TGTGCCAGCAGCCGAAACGAGGTTACCTATGGCTACACCTTC; CDR3: CASSRNEVTYGYTF; D: .; J: TRBJ1-2; V: TRBV4-2; size: many
DNA: TGCAGCGTTGTGACTGGGGCAGATACGCAGTATTTT; CDR3: CSVVTGADTQYF; D: .; J: TRBJ2-3; V: TRBV29-1; size: many
DNA: TGTGCCAGCAGCCGACGAATCGTGGCAGATACGCAGTATTTT; CDR3: CASSRRIVADTQYF; D: .; J: TRBJ2-3; V: TRBV7-2; size: many
DNA: TGTGCCAGCATGGGAGGGATGACCGGGGAGCTGTTTTTT; CDR3: CASMGGMTGELFF; D: TRBD2; J: TRBJ2-2; V: TRBV28; size: many
DNA: TGTGCCAGCAGCTCACTACCTGGTTTAAACCGGGAGCTGTTTTTT; CDR3: CASSSLPGLNRELFF; D: .; J: TRBJ2-2; V: TRBV7-8; size: few
DNA: TGCAGTGCTAGAGATCAACGGACTAGCGTCGATACGCAGTATTTT; CDR3: CSARDQRTSVDTQYF; D: TRBD2; J: TRBJ2-3; V: TRBV20-1; size: many
DNA: TGTGCCAGCAGCTTAGCAGGGAATGGAAACACCATATATTTT; CDR3: CASSLAGNGNTIYF; D: .; J: TRBJ1-3; V: TRBV11-2; size: .